Below are 17 T cell receptor beta chains sequenced from a single sample in a study of blood T cell repertoires in COVID-19. Produced via immunoSEQ multiplex PCR; TCRdb's table is partial and in-frame only. Of a few hundred thousand clones in the sample, around nine tenths were seen once. The sample was peripheral blood. The source of these receptors is a woman aged 60 to 75 with acute or convalescent COVID-19.

This clone was seen a single time. The rearrangement uses TRBV18 and TRBJ1-2; possible D gene TRBD1, 5 bases. Trimming took 2 bases from V and 7 from J, leaving 14 bases between them. Germline lookup yields CDR1 KGHSH and CDR2 LQKENI. The length of the CDR3 is 14 residues. Written as DNA, the CDR3 is TGTGCCAGCTCACCAGCGGGACCCTCAGGTGGCTACACCTTC. It codes for CASSPAGPSGGYTF.

The rearrangement uses TRBV7-2 and TRBJ2-7; no reliable D call. The CDR3 is made up of 15 amino acids. Germline V CDR1 and CDR2: SGHTA, FQGNSA. Deletions cut 1 base from V and 2 bases from J, with 12 bases between. This CDR3 is CASSLEAREAYEQYF. The CDR3 DNA is TGTGCCAGCAGCTTAGAGGCCCGAGAGGCCTACGAGCAGTACTTC.

This clone was picked up one time. The V call is TRBV7-9, the J call TRBJ1-6, with unresolved D. CDR1 and CDR2 from the germline V gene are SEHNR and FQNEAQ (reference sequence). This CDR3 contains 17 residues. V gave up 6 bases and J gave up 6 bases, with 21 bases separating them. CDR3 protein: CASSPPTEQQINSPLHF. As DNA, the CDR3 is TGTGCCAGCAGTCCTCCAACGGAACAGCAGATTAATTCACCCCTCCACTTT.

The V call is TRBV6-5, the J call TRBJ2-3; the D gene is possibly TRBD1 (6 bases). The germline V gene encodes CDR1 MNHEY and CDR2 SVGAGI. Trimming pared 2 bases from V and 3 bases from J, leaving 12 bases between. This CDR3 contains 15 residues. CDR3 DNA: TGTGCCAGCAGTTACCAACCCCAGGGGACAGATACGCAGTATTTT. It codes for CASSYQPQGTDTQYF.

This sequence joins TRBV6-2 or TRBV6-3 and TRBJ1-2, with 10 nucleotides matching TRBD1. Germline V gene lookup returns CDR1 MNHEY and CDR2 SVGEGT. This CDR3 has 15 residues. J lost 8 bases, V lost 8 bases, and 14 bases had no gene match. CDR3 in amino acids: CASGSGTGVQRGYTF. In DNA, the CDR3 is TGTGCCAGCGGTTCCGGGACAGGGGTTCAGCGAGGCTACACCTTC.

The rearrangement links TRBV6-6 to TRBJ2-3; 9 nucleotides line up with TRBD1. V was pared by 7 bases and J by 2 bases, with 19 bases of the junction left unmatched. Germline V gives CDR1 MNHNY, CDR2 SVGAGI (reference sequence). The CDR3 extends over 19 amino acids. The CDR3 region is CASTRSLIRTGASTDTQYF. DNA of the CDR3: TGTGCCAGCACCCGATCCCTTATTCGGACAGGGGCCTCCACAGATACGCAGTATTTT.

This rearrangement joins TRBV15 to TRBJ1-5, with D hard to call. This CDR3 is built from 12 residues. V lost 0 bases and J lost 6, with 3 bases in between. Germline V CDR1 and CDR2: LNHNV, YYDKDF (reference sequence). The CDR3 here is CATSREAQPQHF. CDR3 sequence (DNA): TGTGCCACCAGCAGAGAAGCTCAGCCCCAGCATTTT.

A remark on this clone: In the same sample, other DNA sequences code for this CDR3. The gene calls are TRBV3-1 (or the pseudogene TRBV3-2) and TRBJ2-5; D gene uncertain. Germline lookup yields CDR1 LGHDT and CDR2 YNNKEL (reference sequence). Trimming took 3 bases from V and 4 from J, leaving 6 bases between them. CDR3 size: 12 residues. The CDR3 DNA follows: TGTGCCAGCAGCCAGTTCGGAGAGACCCAGTACTTC. This codes for CASSQFGETQYF.

The V gene is TRBV19, the J gene TRBJ2-7; 10 bases are shared with TRBD1. Germline V gene lookup returns CDR1 LNHDA and CDR2 SQIVND (reference sequence). V shed 5 bases, J shed 6 bases, and the junction held 13 bases outside the gene matches. The CDR3 extends over 16 amino acids. The CDR3 region has the DNA TGTGCCAGTAGTCCGCCCTGGACAGGGGGTCTGGGCGAGCAGTACTTC. This sequence encodes CASSPPWTGGLGEQYF.

The chain has TRBV28 and TRBJ1-2; 9 nucleotides align to TRBD1. The CDR3 contains 13 residues. The J segment lost 8 bases and the V segment lost 3 bases, leaving 4 bases of the junction unmatched. Looked up from germline, CDR1 is MDHEN and CDR2 is SYDVKM. This CDR3 is CASSFTGGAGYTF. The CDR3 DNA reads TGTGCCAGCAGTTTTACAGGGGGCGCAGGCTACACCTTC.

The CDR3 DNA reads as TGCGCCAGCAGCTTGGACAGGGGGCGCGAGCAGTTCTTC. This gives the protein CASSLDRGREQFF. V usage is TRBV5-1 and J usage is TRBJ2-1; the match to TRBD1 covers 9 bases. Germline V gene sequence: CDR1 SGHRS, CDR2 YFSETQ. The CDR3 sequence is 13 residues long. V shed 0 bases, J shed 10 bases, and the junction held 2 bases outside the gene matches. The full variable domain, with the rest looked up from reference TRBV5-1 and TRBJ2-1, is KAGVTQTPRYLIKTRGQQVTLSCSPISGHRSVSWYQQTPGQGLQFLFEYFSETQRNKGNFPGRFSGRQFSNSRSEMNVSTLELGDSALYLCASSLDRGREQFFGPGTRLTVL.

This chain connects TRBV27 to TRBJ2-5; D remains ambiguous. V was clipped by 4 bases and J by 3 bases, with 3 bases between them. The CDR3 has 11 amino acids. CDR1 and CDR2 from the germline V gene are MNHEY and SMNVEV (reference sequence). For the CDR3, the DNA is TGTGCCAGCAGTTCCAAAGAGACCCAGTACTTC. This gives the protein CASSSKETQYF.

The V gene is TRBV7-9, the J gene TRBJ1-3; 11 bases are a match to TRBD1. J was trimmed by 7 bases and V by 5 bases; bases with no gene match: 10. CDR1 is SEHNR and CDR2 is FQNEAQ in the germline V gene (reference sequence). The CDR3 totals 16 residues. The CDR3 coding sequence is TGTGCCAGCAGCCCCGGGTGGACAGGGGGCGAGAACACCATATATTTT. The encoded protein is CASSPGWTGGENTIYF.

The chain uses TRBV11-2 and TRBJ1-3; D perhaps matches TRBD1 (5 bases). CDR3 size: 16 residues. The V and J ends lost 2 bases and 4 bases respectively, with 15 bases between them. Germline values: CDR1 SGHAT, CDR2 FQNNGV. The CDR3 sequence: CASSLIQGNSGNTIYF. The CDR3 coding sequence is TGTGCCAGCAGCTTAATTCAGGGAAACTCCGGAAACACCATATATTTT.

This chain uses TRBV6-6 with TRBJ1-2; perhaps TRBD1 as D (6 bases). The CDR3 is made up of 13 amino acids. The V gene's germline CDR1 is MNHNY and CDR2 SVGAGI (reference sequence). Trimming pared 5 bases from V and 8 bases from J, leaving 15 bases between. CDR3 DNA sequence: TGTGCCAGCAGTCGATCAGGGGTAGGGGGCTACACCTTC. It encodes CASSRSGVGGYTF.

Here the CDR3 reads CASSLKDRERNSPLHF. The CDR3 DNA reads TGTGCCAGCAGCTTAAAGGACAGGGAGAGGAATTCACCCCTCCACTTT. The gene calls are TRBV7-3 and TRBJ1-6, with TRBD1 matching 8 bases. CDR1 is SGHTA and CDR2 is FQGTGA in the germline V gene. With 1 base clipped from V and 7 bases from J, the junction kept 6 bases outside the gene matches. CDR3 length: 16 amino acids.

The rearrangement uses TRBV29-1 and TRBJ1-5; D unclear. The CDR3 is 14 amino acids. V shed 6 bases and J shed 2 bases, with 14 bases lying between them. CDR1 and CDR2 (germline): SQVTM, ANQGSEA. The CDR3 spells CSVLSGFGNQPQHF. The CDR3 DNA follows: TGCAGCGTCCTTTCGGGGTTTGGCAATCAGCCCCAGCATTTT.